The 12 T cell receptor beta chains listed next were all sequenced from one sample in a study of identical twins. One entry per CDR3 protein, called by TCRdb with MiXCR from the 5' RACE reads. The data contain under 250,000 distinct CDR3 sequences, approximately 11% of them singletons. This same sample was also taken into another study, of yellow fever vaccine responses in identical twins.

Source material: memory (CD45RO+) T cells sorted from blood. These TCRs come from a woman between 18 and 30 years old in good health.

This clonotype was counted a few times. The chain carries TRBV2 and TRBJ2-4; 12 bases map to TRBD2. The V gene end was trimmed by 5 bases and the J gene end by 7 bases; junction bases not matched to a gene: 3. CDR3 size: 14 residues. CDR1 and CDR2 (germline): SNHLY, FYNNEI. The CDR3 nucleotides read TGTGCCAGCAGTCCCGGACTAGCGGGGAACATTCAGTACTTC. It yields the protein CASSPGLAGNIQYF. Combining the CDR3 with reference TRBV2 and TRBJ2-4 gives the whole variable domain EPEVTQTPSHQVTQMGQEVILRCVPISNHLYFYWYRQILGQKVEFLVSFYNNEISEKSEIFDDQFSVERPDGSNFTLKIRSTKLEDSAMYFCASSPGLAGNIQYFGAGTRLSVL.

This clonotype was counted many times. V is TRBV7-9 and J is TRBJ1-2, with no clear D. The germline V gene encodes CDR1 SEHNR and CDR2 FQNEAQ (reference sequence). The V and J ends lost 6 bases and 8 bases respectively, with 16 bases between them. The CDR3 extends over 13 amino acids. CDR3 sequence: CASSLKGPRGYTF. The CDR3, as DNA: TGTGCCAGCAGTTTAAAGGGTCCCCGAGGCTACACCTTC.

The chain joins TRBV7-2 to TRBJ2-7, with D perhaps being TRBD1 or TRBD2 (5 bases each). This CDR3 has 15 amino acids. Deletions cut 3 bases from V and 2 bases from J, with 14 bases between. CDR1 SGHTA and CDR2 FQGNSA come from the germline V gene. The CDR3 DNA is TGTGCCAGCAGCTTTGGGACCACAATCACCTACGAGCAGTACTTC. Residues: CASSFGTTITYEQYF.

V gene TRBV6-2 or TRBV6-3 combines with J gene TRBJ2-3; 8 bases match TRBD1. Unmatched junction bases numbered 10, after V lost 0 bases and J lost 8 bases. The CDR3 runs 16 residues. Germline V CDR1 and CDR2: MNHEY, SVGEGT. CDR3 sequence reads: CASSYSGQAPPGTQYF. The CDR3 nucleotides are TGTGCCAGCAGTTACTCGGGACAGGCCCCTCCGGGTACGCAGTATTTT.

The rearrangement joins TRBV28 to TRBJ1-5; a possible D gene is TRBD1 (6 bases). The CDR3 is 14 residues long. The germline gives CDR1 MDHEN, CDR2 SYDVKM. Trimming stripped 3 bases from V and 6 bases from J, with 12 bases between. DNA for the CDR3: TGTGCCAGCAGTTTTAGAAACAGGGTTCAGCCCCAGCATTTT. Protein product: CASSFRNRVQPQHF.

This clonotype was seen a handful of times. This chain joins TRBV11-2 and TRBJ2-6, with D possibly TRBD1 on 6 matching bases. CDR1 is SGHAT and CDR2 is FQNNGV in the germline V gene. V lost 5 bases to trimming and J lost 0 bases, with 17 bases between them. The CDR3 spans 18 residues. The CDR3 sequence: CASSPSGQQPSGANVLTF. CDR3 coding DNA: TGTGCCAGCAGCCCCTCCGGACAGCAACCCTCTGGGGCCAACGTCCTGACTTTC.

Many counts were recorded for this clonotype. The CDR3 loop is CASSSSGTGFHEQYF. The CDR3 coding sequence is TGTGCCAGCAGTTCCTCCGGGACAGGGTTCCACGAGCAGTACTTC. This chain uses TRBV28 with TRBJ2-7; 9 nucleotides align to TRBD1. This CDR3 has 15 residues. Germline V lookup: CDR1 MDHEN, CDR2 SYDVKM. V lost 4 bases to trimming and J lost 5 bases; unmatched junction nucleotides: 9.

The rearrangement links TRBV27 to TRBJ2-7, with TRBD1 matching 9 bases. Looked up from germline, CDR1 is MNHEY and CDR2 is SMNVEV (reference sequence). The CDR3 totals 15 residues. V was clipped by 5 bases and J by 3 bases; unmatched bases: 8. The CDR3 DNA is TGTGCCAGCAGTCGTGGTGGGACAGGGATCTACGAGCAGTACTTC. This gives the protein CASSRGGTGIYEQYF.

The CDR3 is CASSLLAGGPPNTGELFF. The CDR3, as DNA: TGTGCCAGCAGCCTGCTAGCGGGGGGGCCCCCGAACACCGGGGAGCTGTTTTTT. V and J are TRBV6-1 and TRBJ2-2; 12 positions agree with TRBD2. V lost 6 bases, J lost 0 bases, and 8 bases stayed unmatched. This CDR3 contains 18 residues. Germline CDR1 reads MNHNS; CDR2 reads SASEGT.

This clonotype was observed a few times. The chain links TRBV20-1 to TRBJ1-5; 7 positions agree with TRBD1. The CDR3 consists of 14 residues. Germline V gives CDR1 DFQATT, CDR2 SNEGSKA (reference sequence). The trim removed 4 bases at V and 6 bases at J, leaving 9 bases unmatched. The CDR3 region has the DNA TGCAGTGCTACGAACCCACAGGGGATTCAGCCCCAGCATTTT. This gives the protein CSATNPQGIQPQHF.

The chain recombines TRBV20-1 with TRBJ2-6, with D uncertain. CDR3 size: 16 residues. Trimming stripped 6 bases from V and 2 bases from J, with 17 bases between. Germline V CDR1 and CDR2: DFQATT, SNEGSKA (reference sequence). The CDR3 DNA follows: TGCAGTGCCTCCCCCTCGTCAGGCCCTGGGGCCAACGTCCTGACTTTC. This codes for CSASPSSGPGANVLTF.

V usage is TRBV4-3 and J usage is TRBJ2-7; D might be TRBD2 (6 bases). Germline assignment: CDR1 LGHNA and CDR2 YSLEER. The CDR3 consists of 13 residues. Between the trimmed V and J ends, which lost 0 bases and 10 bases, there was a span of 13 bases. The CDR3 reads CASSQDRRAFQYF. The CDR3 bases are TGCGCCAGCAGCCAAGACAGGAGGGCCTTTCAGTACTTC.